This TCR beta chain was identified during a study of monozygotic twins with inflammatory bowel disease. Overall study findings and caveats: Immunosuppressive treatments were not uniform, and this may have added variability to patient repertoires. Those with IBD had lower TCRbeta diversity (inverse Simpson) than their healthy co-twins did.

Worth noting for this clonotype: Its antigen is undetermined.

The CDR3 consists of 17 residues. Germline lookup yields CDR1 LGHNA and CDR2 YSLEER. The authors ran two nested PCRs of about 15 and 9 cycles on TCRalpha and TCRbeta cDNA. TCRdb re-called the 5' RACE reads and gives one entry per CDR3 protein, without DNA. Reported are roughly 330,000 distinct CDR3 sequences; the ten largest clones contain around 2%. The receptor was derived from a human donor with ulcerative colitis or Crohn's disease, or a healthy co-twin of an affected twin (not recorded which). The V call is TRBV4-3, the J call TRBJ2-3; TCRdb selects TRBD2, and the lack of DNA leaves this call unchecked. Sequenced material: blood. This chain's CDR3 is CASSHLTSGGAPDTQYF.